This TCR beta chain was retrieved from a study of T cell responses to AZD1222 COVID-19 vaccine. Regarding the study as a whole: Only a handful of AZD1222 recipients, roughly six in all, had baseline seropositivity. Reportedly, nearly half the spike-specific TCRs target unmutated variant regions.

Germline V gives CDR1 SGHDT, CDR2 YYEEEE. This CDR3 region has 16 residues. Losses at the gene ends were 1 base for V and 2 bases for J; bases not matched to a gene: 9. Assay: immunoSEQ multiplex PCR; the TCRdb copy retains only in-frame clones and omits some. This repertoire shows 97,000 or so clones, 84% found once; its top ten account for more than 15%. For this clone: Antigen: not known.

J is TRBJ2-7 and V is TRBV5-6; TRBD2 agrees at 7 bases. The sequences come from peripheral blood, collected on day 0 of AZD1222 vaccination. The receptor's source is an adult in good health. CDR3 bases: TGTGCCAGCAGCTTGTTTTCCGGACTAGGAACCTACGAGCAGTACTTC. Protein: CASSLFSGLGTYEQYF.